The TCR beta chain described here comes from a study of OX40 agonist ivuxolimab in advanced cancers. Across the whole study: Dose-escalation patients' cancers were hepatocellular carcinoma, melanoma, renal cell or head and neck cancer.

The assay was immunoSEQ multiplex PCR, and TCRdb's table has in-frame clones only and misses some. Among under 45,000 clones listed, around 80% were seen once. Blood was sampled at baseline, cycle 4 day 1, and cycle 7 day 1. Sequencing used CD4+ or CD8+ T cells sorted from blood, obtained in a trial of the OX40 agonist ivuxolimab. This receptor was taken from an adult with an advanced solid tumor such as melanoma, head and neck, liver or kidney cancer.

The chain's CDR3 is CASSEGQGSFNYGYTF. CDR3 DNA: TGTGCCAGCAGTGAGGGACAGGGATCCTTTAACTATGGCTACACCTTC. V gene TRBV6-1 combines with J gene TRBJ1-2; 9 bases map to TRBD1. CDR3 length: 16 residues. With 3 bases clipped from V and 1 base from J, the junction kept 6 bases outside the gene matches. CDR1 and CDR2 from the germline V gene are MNHNS and SASEGT.